This entry lists 25 T cell receptor beta chains sequenced from one sample in a study of shared clonotypes between healthy human individuals. Naive CD8 isolation took CD45RO-negative cells positively selected for CCR7 and excluded terminally differentiated effector memory CD45RA+ cells. Data came from immunoSEQ multiplex PCR; TCRdb stores just in-frame clones and leaves some out. The sample lists more than 2 million clones; roughly 95% were seen once. Sequencing was done on a sample of naive CD8+ T cells sorted from blood. These receptors all stem from a man younger than 35 in good health.

This clone was seen a handful of times. The sample carries other DNA sequences with the same CDR3. The gene calls are TRBV5-6 and TRBJ2-7; TRBD1 is a possible D gene (5 bases). Trimming took off 0 bases at V and 1 base at J, with 5 bases between the two ends. CDR1 and CDR2 from the germline V gene are SGHDT and YYEEEE. CDR3 length equals 13 residues. The CDR3 loop is CASSLAGSYEQYF. The CDR3 region has the DNA TGTGCCAGCAGCTTGGCAGGGTCCTACGAGCAGTACTTC.

The chain couples TRBV27 to TRBJ1-3; no clear D. The V end lost 4 bases, the J end lost 2 bases, and 9 bases lay between the germline ends. Looked up from germline, CDR1 is MNHEY and CDR2 is SMNVEV (reference sequence). The CDR3 runs 14 residues. CDR3 protein: CASSSARAGNTIYF. CDR3 bases: TGTGCCAGCAGTTCCGCACGGGCTGGAAACACCATATATTTT.

The count of this clone is one. The chain employs TRBV9 and TRBJ2-7, with 7 bases fitting TRBD1. The CDR3 extends over 14 amino acids. Trimming removed 3 bases from V and 5 bases from J; junction bases left unmatched: 8. Germline V gene lookup returns CDR1 SGDLS and CDR2 YYNGEE. The CDR3 reads CASSGTTGIHEQYF. The CDR3 region has the DNA TGTGCCAGCAGCGGGACGACAGGGATCCACGAGCAGTACTTC.

The gene calls are TRBV11-2 and TRBJ2-7, with D perhaps matching TRBD1 (8 bases). CDR3 length: 14 residues. The germline CDR1 and CDR2 sequences are SGHAT and FQNNGV. Between the trimmed V and J ends, which lost 7 bases and 8 bases, there was a span of 21 bases. The CDR3 sequence is CASNRGGGPPKQYF. The CDR3 DNA sequence: TGTGCCAGCAACAGGGGGGGAGGGCCTCCGAAGCAGTACTTC.

The CDR3 here is CAISEPPRSGNTEAFF. The CDR3 DNA reads as TGTGCCATCAGTGAGCCCCCCCGGTCGGGGAACACTGAAGCTTTCTTT. This sequence joins TRBV10-3 and TRBJ1-1; D is ambiguous. CDR3 length: 16 residues. V lost 2 bases and J lost 1, with 14 bases in between. Germline CDR1 ENHRY, CDR2 SYGVKD.

This clone was seen only once. This CDR3 is also generated by other DNA sequences in the sample. The chain has TRBV9 and TRBJ1-4; 7 bases are a match to TRBD1. J gave up 0 bases and V 5 bases, and 4 bases lay outside the gene matches. The CDR3 length is 15 residues. Germline assignment: CDR1 SGDLS and CDR2 YYNGEE. The CDR3 nucleotides read TGTGCCAGCAGTGTAACAGGGGCAACTAATGAAAAACTGTTTTTT. It codes for CASSVTGATNEKLFF. Together with reference TRBV9 and TRBJ1-4, the CDR3 gives the full variable domain: DSGVTQTPKHLITATGQRVTLRCSPRSGDLSVYWYQQSLDQGLQFLIQYYNGEERAKGNILERFSAQQFPDLHSELNLSSLELGDSALYFCASSVTGATNEKLFFGSGTQLSVL.

This clone is a singleton in its sample. The chain recombines TRBV5-8 with TRBJ1-1; the D gene is possibly TRBD1 (6 bases). The CDR3 is 16 amino acids. From germline, CDR1 is SGHTS and CDR2 YDEGEE. Trimming pared 4 bases from V and 4 bases from J, leaving 20 bases between. CDR3 sequence (DNA): TGTGCCAGCAGCCTGTGGACAGCGTCCTTCGGCACTGAAGCTTTCTTT. Translated, it gives CASSLWTASFGTEAFF.

J is TRBJ1-5 and V is TRBV4-2, with D unclear. V was shortened by 1 base and J by 3 bases, with 13 bases between the two germline ends. CDR1 and CDR2 from the germline V gene are LGHNA and YNFKEQ. This CDR3 region has 16 residues. The CDR3 DNA reads as TGTGCCAGCAGCCAAGCCTTGTCCGCAGACAATCAGCCCCAGCATTTT. Protein sequence: CASSQALSADNQPQHF.

The chain is built from TRBV5-6 and TRBJ2-7, with D tentatively TRBD1 (6 bases). Per the germline V gene, CDR1 is SGHDT and CDR2 is YYEEEE. This CDR3 contains 14 residues. Trimming left V 3 bases short and J 5 bases short, with 15 bases between. The CDR3 DNA reads TGTGCCAGCAGCTCTGGACAGAGCGCCCACGAGCAGTACTTC. Amino acids: CASSSGQSAHEQYF.

The chain has TRBV29-1 and TRBJ1-1, with a possible D match to TRBD1 (5 bases). The V end was cut by 1 base, the J end by 11 bases, with 14 bases between. Germline CDR1 is SQVTM and CDR2 is ANQGSEA. CDR3 size: 12 residues. The CDR3: CSVEGTGPGAFF. The CDR3 DNA sequence: TGCAGCGTTGAAGGGACGGGACCCGGGGCTTTCTTT.

The V gene is TRBV18, the J gene TRBJ2-1; 10 bases fit TRBD2. The trim removed 4 bases at V and 8 bases at J, leaving 8 bases unmatched. CDR3 length: 15 residues. CDR1 and CDR2 from the germline V gene are KGHSH and LQKENI. For the CDR3, the DNA is TGTGCCAGCTCACTCACCAAGACTAGCGGGCATGAGCAGTTCTTC. Amino acid sequence: CASSLTKTSGHEQFF. Drawing the rest from reference TRBV18 and TRBJ2-1, the complete variable domain is NAGVMQNPRHLVRRRGQEARLRCSPMKGHSHVYWYRQLPEEGLKFMVYLQKENIIDESGMPKERFSAEFPKEGPSILRIQQVVRGDSAAYFCASSLTKTSGHEQFFGPGTRLTVL.

The chain employs TRBV30 and TRBJ1-1, with 11 bases lining up with TRBD1. CDR1 and CDR2 (germline): GTSNPN, SVGIG (reference sequence). CDR3 length: 13 residues. Trimming removed 5 bases from V and 5 bases from J; junction bases left unmatched: 4. The CDR3 reads CAWAGTGGTEAFF. The CDR3, as DNA: TGTGCCTGGGCGGGGACAGGGGGAACTGAAGCTTTCTTT.

This clone appeared a single time. The rearrangement links TRBV7-9 to TRBJ2-3, with 15 bases aligning to TRBD2. The CDR3 runs 17 residues. After removal of 5 bases from V and 2 bases from J, the junction contained 5 bases not matched to a gene. Per germline, CDR1 SEHNR and CDR2 FQNEAQ (reference sequence). CDR3 region: CASSTGTSGGITDTQYF. The CDR3 coding sequence is TGTGCCAGCAGCACCGGGACTAGCGGGGGGATCACAGATACGCAGTATTTT. Variable domain in full (rest from reference TRBV7-9 and TRBJ2-3): DTGVSQNPRHKITKRGQNVTFRCDPISEHNRLYWYRQTLGQGPEFLTYFQNEAQLEKSRLLSDRFSAERPKGSFSTLEIQRTEQGDSAMYLCASSTGTSGGITDTQYFGPGTRLTVL.

The chain has TRBV27 and TRBJ2-3; D may correspond to TRBD1 or TRBD2 (6 bases each). There are 15 residues in the CDR3. V was shortened by 1 base and J by 4 bases, with 12 bases between the two germline ends. Germline V gene lookup returns CDR1 MNHEY and CDR2 SMNVEV (reference sequence). Here the CDR3 DNA reads TGTGCCAGCAGTTTATATCTAGGGGGGTCAGATACGCAGTATTTT. This codes for CASSLYLGGSDTQYF.

The genes are TRBV7-6 and TRBJ2-4, with D maybe TRBD1 (6 bases). Germline V CDR1 and CDR2: SGHVS, FNYEAQ. V was shortened by 5 bases and J by 3 bases, with 23 bases between the two germline ends. The CDR3 sequence is 18 residues long. This chain's CDR3 is CASSPTPTGFVVKNIQYF. Written as DNA, the CDR3 is TGTGCCAGCAGCCCGACTCCTACAGGGTTCGTTGTCAAAAACATTCAGTACTTC.

The rearrangement joins TRBV18 to TRBJ2-7, with D unresolved. Looked up from germline, CDR1 is KGHSH and CDR2 is LQKENI. There are 14 residues in the CDR3. V shed 6 bases and J shed 0 bases, with 12 bases lying between them. The CDR3 DNA sequence: TGTGCCAGCTCGCCGACTGATACCTCCTACGAGCAGTACTTC. Its translation is CASSPTDTSYEQYF. Looking up the rest from reference TRBV18 and TRBJ2-7 gives the full variable domain: NAGVMQNPRHLVRRRGQEARLRCSPMKGHSHVYWYRQLPEEGLKFMVYLQKENIIDESGMPKERFSAEFPKEGPSILRIQQVVRGDSAAYFCASSPTDTSYEQYFGPGTRLTVT.

This chain joins TRBV28 and TRBJ1-5, with D hard to call. V lost 2 bases to trimming and J lost 3 bases, with 14 bases between them. Germline-derived CDR1 and CDR2 are MDHEN and SYDVKM. The CDR3 covers 16 residues. The CDR3 DNA reads as TGTGCCAGCAGTTTAGGGCCCTCAGGACTCAATCAGCCCCAGCATTTT. This gives the protein CASSLGPSGLNQPQHF.

V and J are TRBV5-6 and TRBJ1-4; D might be TRBD1 (5 bases). Germline CDR1 reads SGHDT; CDR2 reads YYEEEE. V was trimmed by 2 bases and J by 4 bases, leaving 9 bases between them. CDR3 size: 14 residues. The CDR3 sequence is CASSLVGDNEKLFF. The DNA of the CDR3 is TGTGCCAGCAGCTTAGTAGGGGATAATGAAAAACTGTTTTTT.

V gene TRBV2 combines with J gene TRBJ2-1; 12 bases match TRBD2. This CDR3 has 14 amino acids. Looked up from germline, CDR1 is SNHLY and CDR2 is FYNNEI. V lost 6 bases and J lost 8; bases outside the gene matches: 5. The CDR3 DNA reads TGTGCCAGCAGCCTAGCGGGGGGGAGCGATGAGCAGTTCTTC. This sequence encodes CASSLAGGSDEQFF.

This clone is a singleton in its sample. The chain links TRBV2 to TRBJ2-3, with 9 bases matching TRBD1. V lost 3 bases to trimming and J lost 5 bases; unmatched junction nucleotides: 6. From germline, CDR1 is SNHLY and CDR2 FYNNEI. This CDR3 is 15 amino acids long. The CDR3 coding sequence is TGTGCCAGCAGTGACTCGGGACAGGGTGTAGATACGCAGTATTTT. It specifies CASSDSGQGVDTQYF.

The chain is built from TRBV6-1 and TRBJ1-2, with 8 bases identical to TRBD1. V was clipped by 4 bases and J by 6 bases; unmatched bases: 10. Per germline, CDR1 MNHNS and CDR2 SASEGT. The CDR3 has 15 amino acids. This chain's CDR3 is CASSGPSQGADGYTF. In nucleotides, the CDR3 is TGTGCCAGCAGTGGACCTTCTCAGGGGGCTGATGGCTACACCTTC.

Concerning this clone: Within the sample, other DNA sequences also encode this same CDR3. The chain recombines TRBV28 with TRBJ2-7; D is perhaps TRBD1 or TRBD2 (5 bases each). Trimming cost V 3 bases and J 2 bases, with 11 bases left between them. Germline V lookup: CDR1 MDHEN, CDR2 SYDVKM. This CDR3 contains 14 residues. This CDR3 is CASSLGDRAYEQYF. CDR3 coding DNA: TGTGCCAGCAGTTTGGGAGACAGAGCCTACGAGCAGTACTTC. Variable domain in full (rest from reference TRBV28 and TRBJ2-7): DVKVTQSSRYLVKRTGEKVFLECVQDMDHENMFWYRQDPGLGLRLIYFSYDVKMKEKGDIPEGYSVSREKKERFSLILESASTNQTSMYLCASSLGDRAYEQYFGPGTRLTVT.

This clone showed up just once. V usage is TRBV7-9 and J usage is TRBJ1-2, with D maybe TRBD1 (5 bases). The CDR3 length is 17 residues. Per the germline V gene, CDR1 is SEHNR and CDR2 is FQNEAQ (reference sequence). V lost 3 bases and J lost 0, with 17 bases in between. CDR3 region: CASSFGATERANYGYTF. DNA for the CDR3: TGTGCCAGCAGCTTTGGGGCGACAGAGCGAGCTAACTATGGCTACACCTTC.

V and J are TRBV7-9 and TRBJ2-7; 10 nucleotides line up with TRBD1. There are 15 residues in the CDR3. Trimming removed 5 bases from V and 3 bases from J; junction bases left unmatched: 7. Germline V gene data show CDR1 as SEHNR and CDR2 as FQNEAQ (reference sequence). This CDR3 is CASSAGRDRGYEQYF. As DNA, the CDR3 is TGTGCCAGCAGCGCAGGCCGGGACAGGGGCTACGAGCAGTACTTC. The full variable domain, completed using reference TRBV7-9 and TRBJ2-7, is DTGVSQNPRHKITKRGQNVTFRCDPISEHNRLYWYRQTLGQGPEFLTYFQNEAQLEKSRLLSDRFSAERPKGSFSTLEIQRTEQGDSAMYLCASSAGRDRGYEQYFGPGTRLTVT.

The chain joins TRBV9 to TRBJ2-5; no reliable D call. This CDR3 comprises 16 residues. The germline V and J ends were trimmed by 0 bases and 0 bases, with 12 bases remaining between them. The germline V gene encodes CDR1 SGDLS and CDR2 YYNGEE. The CDR3: CASSVGVALYQETQYF. The DNA of the CDR3 is TGTGCCAGCAGCGTAGGCGTAGCATTGTACCAAGAGACCCAGTACTTC.